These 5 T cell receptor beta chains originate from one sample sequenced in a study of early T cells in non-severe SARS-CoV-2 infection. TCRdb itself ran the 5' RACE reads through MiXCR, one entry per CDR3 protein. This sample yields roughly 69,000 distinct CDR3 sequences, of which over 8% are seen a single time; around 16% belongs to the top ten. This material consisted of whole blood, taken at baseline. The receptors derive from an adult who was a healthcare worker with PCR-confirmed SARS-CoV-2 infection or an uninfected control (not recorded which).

CDR3 loop: CASTLLKAGATEQFF. CDR3 DNA sequence: TGTGCCAGCACCCTACTTAAAGCGGGAGCTACTGAGCAGTTCTTC. The chain joins TRBV27 to TRBJ2-1, with TRBD2 matching 8 bases. This CDR3 is 15 amino acids long. With V trimmed by 7 bases and J by 9 bases, 14 bases remained unmatched. Germline assignment: CDR1 MNHEY and CDR2 SMNVEV (reference sequence).

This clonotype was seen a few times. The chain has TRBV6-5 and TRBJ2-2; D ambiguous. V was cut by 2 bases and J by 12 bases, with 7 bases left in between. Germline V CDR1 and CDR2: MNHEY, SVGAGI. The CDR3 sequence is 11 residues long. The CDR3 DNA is TGTGCCAGCAGTTACAAGGCTAAGCTGTTTTTT. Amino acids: CASSYKAKLFF.

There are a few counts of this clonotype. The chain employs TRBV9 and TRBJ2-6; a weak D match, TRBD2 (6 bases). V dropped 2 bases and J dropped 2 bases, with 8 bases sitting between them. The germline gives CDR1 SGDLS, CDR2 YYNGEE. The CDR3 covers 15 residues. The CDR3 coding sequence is TGTGCCAGCAGCGTCGGAGGGGCTGGGGCCAACGTCCTGACTTTC. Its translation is CASSVGGAGANVLTF.

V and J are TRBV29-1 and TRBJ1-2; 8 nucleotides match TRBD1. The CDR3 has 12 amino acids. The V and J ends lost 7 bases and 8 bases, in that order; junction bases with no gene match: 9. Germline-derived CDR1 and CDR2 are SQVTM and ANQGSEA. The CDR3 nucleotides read TGCAGCGCTTCGACAGGGGACGTCGGCTACACCTTC. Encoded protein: CSASTGDVGYTF. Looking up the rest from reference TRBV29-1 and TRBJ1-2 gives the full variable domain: SAVISQKPSRDICQRGTSLTIQCQVDSQVTMMFWYRQQPGQSLTLIATANQGSEATYESGFVIDKFPISRPNLTFSTLTVSNMSPEDSSIYLCSASTGDVGYTFGSGTRLTVV.

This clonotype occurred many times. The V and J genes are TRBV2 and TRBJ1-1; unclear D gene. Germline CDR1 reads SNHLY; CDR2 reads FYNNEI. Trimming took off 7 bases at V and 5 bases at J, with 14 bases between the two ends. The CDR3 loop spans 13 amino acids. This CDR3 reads CASIPFGWTEAFF. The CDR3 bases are TGTGCCAGCATCCCCTTTGGTTGGACTGAAGCTTTCTTT.